What follows are 8 T cell receptor beta chains derived from one specimen sequenced in a study of blood T cell repertoires in COVID-19. Sequencing used immunoSEQ multiplex PCR; TCRdb keeps in-frame clones, though not all of them. The sample records around 87,000 clones, 70% to 80% being singletons. Source material: peripheral blood. All receptors come from a human donor in a cohort sampled during active COVID-19.

The genes are TRBV7-2 and TRBJ2-1; possibly TRBD2 for D (7 bases). The CDR3 has 13 amino acids. Trimming took off 1 base at V and 14 bases at J, with 15 bases between the two ends. Germline CDR1 SGHTA, CDR2 FQGNSA. The DNA of the CDR3 is TGTGCCAGCAGCTTAGAGTCGGGGGGCCGGAAGTTCTTC. Its translation: CASSLESGGRKFF. The whole variable domain, filled in from reference TRBV7-2 and TRBJ2-1, reads GAGVSQSPSNKVTEKGKDVELRCDPISGHTALYWYRQSLGQGLEFLIYFQGNSAPDKSGLPSDRFSAERTGGSVSTLTIQRTQQEDSAVYLCASSLESGGRKFFGPGTRLTVL.

V gene TRBV7-9 combines with J gene TRBJ1-6; 7 bases line up with TRBD1. This CDR3 contains 15 residues. Germline CDR1 SEHNR, CDR2 FQNEAQ (reference sequence). The V segment lost 5 bases and the J segment 3 bases; nucleotides outside the gene matches: 4. The CDR3 region is CASSQRQGYNSPLHF. As DNA, the CDR3 is TGTGCCAGCAGCCAAAGACAGGGCTATAATTCACCCCTCCACTTT.

This clone has more than one count but fewer than ten. This chain connects TRBV28 to TRBJ1-6, with D unresolved. CDR1 is MDHEN, CDR2 SYDVKM, per germline. The CDR3 runs 15 residues. Trimming pared 3 bases from V and 4 bases from J, leaving 10 bases between. CDR3: CASSFLGSYNSPLHF. The CDR3 DNA is TGTGCCAGCAGTTTTCTGGGCTCGTATAATTCACCCCTCCACTTT. The full variable domain, completed using reference TRBV28 and TRBJ1-6, is DVKVTQSSRYLVKRTGEKVFLECVQDMDHENMFWYRQDPGLGLRLIYFSYDVKMKEKGDIPEGYSVSREKKERFSLILESASTNQTSMYLCASSFLGSYNSPLHFGNGTRLTVT.

Many counts were recorded for this clone. This chain joins TRBV7-2 and TRBJ1-2, with D hard to call. Germline CDR1 reads SGHTA; CDR2 reads FQGNSA. V was pared by 1 base and J by 5 bases, with 8 bases between. The length of the CDR3 is 13 residues. CDR3 sequence: CASSLGAIYGYTF. The CDR3 DNA is TGTGCCAGCAGCTTAGGGGCCATATATGGCTACACCTTC. Full variable domain (remainder filled in from reference TRBV7-2 and TRBJ1-2): GAGVSQSPSNKVTEKGKDVELRCDPISGHTALYWYRQSLGQGLEFLIYFQGNSAPDKSGLPSDRFSAERTGGSVSTLTIQRTQQEDSAVYLCASSLGAIYGYTFGSGTRLTVV.

This clone was seen a single time. The chain couples TRBV2 to TRBJ2-5; 9 bases are shared with TRBD2. Germline-derived CDR1 and CDR2 are SNHLY and FYNNEI. J gave up 5 bases and V 7 bases, and 14 bases lay outside the gene matches. The CDR3 runs 16 residues. The CDR3 DNA sequence: TGTGCCAGCAATGTCGGGCTAGCGGGACTGGGGGAGACCCAGTACTTC. Translated, it gives CASNVGLAGLGETQYF.

The chain employs TRBV10-2 and TRBJ1-2, with 10 bases aligning to TRBD1. The germline V gene encodes CDR1 WSHSY and CDR2 SAAADI. Trimming took 6 bases from V and 6 from J; bases not matched to a gene: 4. CDR3 length: 13 residues. CDR3 sequence: CASRGQGRDGYTF. The CDR3 coding sequence is TGCGCCAGCAGGGGACAGGGGAGGGATGGCTACACCTTC.

This clone was picked up one time. In nucleotides, the CDR3 is TGCGCCAGCAGCAAAACCGGGACAAACACCGGGGAGCTGTTTTTT. This encodes CASSKTGTNTGELFF. The chain has TRBV5-1 and TRBJ2-2; D perhaps matches TRBD1 (6 bases). The V and J ends lost 4 bases and 2 bases respectively, with 12 bases between them. This CDR3 has 15 residues. The germline V gene has CDR1 SGHRS and CDR2 YFSETQ. Full variable domain (missing parts from reference TRBV5-1 and TRBJ2-2): KAGVTQTPRYLIKTRGQQVTLSCSPISGHRSVSWYQQTPGQGLQFLFEYFSETQRNKGNFPGRFSGRQFSNSRSEMNVSTLELGDSALYLCASSKTGTNTGELFFGEGSRLTVL.

This chain joins TRBV2 and TRBJ1-6; D uncertain. Germline lookup yields CDR1 SNHLY and CDR2 FYNNEI. V was clipped by 2 bases and J by 14 bases, with 7 bases between them. This CDR3 is 11 amino acids long. The CDR3 protein is CASSENPSLHF. DNA for the CDR3: TGTGCCAGCAGTGAAAATCCGTCCCTCCACTTT.